The sequence of this T cell receptor (beta chain) was determined in a study of T cell responses to AZD1222 COVID-19 vaccine. CDR1 SGHDN and CDR2 FVKESK come from the germline V gene. The CDR3 contains 13 residues. Trimming took 4 bases from V and 2 from J, leaving 6 bases between them. Points on this clone: This sample includes further DNA sequences coding for the same CDR3.

Clones were sequenced by immunoSEQ multiplex PCR, and TCRdb holds only the in-frame ones, with some missing. The data hold about 92,000 clones, with around nine tenths observed a single time. This sample comprised peripheral blood, obtained on day 0 of MenACWY control vaccination. The gene calls are TRBV14 and TRBJ1-5; D gene unclear. The clonotype originates from an adult in good health. CDR3: CASSRGGNQPQHF. The CDR3, as DNA: TGTGCCAGCAGCCGAGGTGGCAATCAGCCCCAGCATTTT. Supplemented by reference TRBV14 and TRBJ1-5, the full variable domain reads EAGVTQFPSHSVIEKGQTVTLRCDPISGHDNLYWYRRVMGKEIKFLLHFVKESKQDESGMPNNRFLAERTGGTYSTLKVQPAELEDSGVYFCASSRGGNQPQHFGDGTRLSIL.